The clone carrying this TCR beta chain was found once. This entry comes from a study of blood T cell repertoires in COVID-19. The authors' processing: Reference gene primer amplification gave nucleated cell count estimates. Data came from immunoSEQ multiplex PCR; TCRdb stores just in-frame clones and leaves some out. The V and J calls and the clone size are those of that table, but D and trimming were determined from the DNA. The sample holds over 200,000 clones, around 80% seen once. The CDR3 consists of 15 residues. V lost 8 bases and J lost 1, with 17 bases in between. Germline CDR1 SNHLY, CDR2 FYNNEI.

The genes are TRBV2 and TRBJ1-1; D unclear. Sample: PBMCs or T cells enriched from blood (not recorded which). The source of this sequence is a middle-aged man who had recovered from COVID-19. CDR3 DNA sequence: TGTGCCAGCGCCCCCCGGGGAGGAAAGAACACTGAAGCTTTCTTT. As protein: CASAPRGGKNTEAFF.